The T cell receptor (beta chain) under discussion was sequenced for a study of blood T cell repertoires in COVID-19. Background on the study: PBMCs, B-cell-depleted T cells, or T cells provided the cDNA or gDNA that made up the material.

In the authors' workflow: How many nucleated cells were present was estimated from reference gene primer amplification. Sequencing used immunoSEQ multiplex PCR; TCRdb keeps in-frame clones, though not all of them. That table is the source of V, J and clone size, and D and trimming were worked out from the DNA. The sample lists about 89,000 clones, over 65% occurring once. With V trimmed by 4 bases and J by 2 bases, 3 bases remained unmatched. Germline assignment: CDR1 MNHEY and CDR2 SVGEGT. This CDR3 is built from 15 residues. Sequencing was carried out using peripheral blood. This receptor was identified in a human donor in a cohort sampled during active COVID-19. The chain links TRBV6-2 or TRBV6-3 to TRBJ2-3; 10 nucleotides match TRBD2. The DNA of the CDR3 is TGTGCCAGCAGTTCTCTAGCGGGAGACACAGATACGCAGTATTTT. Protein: CASSSLAGDTDTQYF.